The clone carrying this TCR beta chain occurred a few times. Its antigen remains unidentified. The sample is drawn from a study of cytomegalovirus exposure and HLA in healthy donors. There are 16 residues in the CDR3. Germline V gene lookup returns CDR1 SGDLS and CDR2 YYNGEE. With 4 bases removed from V and 7 bases from J, the gap between germline ends came to 23 bases. Broader study findings: Reportedly, TCR beta sequences accurately predicted HLA-A and HLA-B alleles in most subjects.

The PCR made use of 60 Vbeta and 13 Jbeta primers. The data were produced by immunoSEQ multiplex PCR, yet TCRdb's version contains in-frame clones alone and is incomplete. The sample holds about 140,000 clones, about 79% seen once. The chain joins TRBV9 to TRBJ1-2, with D possibly matching TRBD1 (6 bases). Sequenced material: PBMCs. This clonotype originated in a man between 40 and 49 years old in good health and CMV-seropositive. Here the CDR3 DNA reads TGTGCCAGCAGCCCACACTCACCGGGGGGGCGTTGTGGCTACACCTTC. It yields the protein CASSPHSPGGRCGYTF.